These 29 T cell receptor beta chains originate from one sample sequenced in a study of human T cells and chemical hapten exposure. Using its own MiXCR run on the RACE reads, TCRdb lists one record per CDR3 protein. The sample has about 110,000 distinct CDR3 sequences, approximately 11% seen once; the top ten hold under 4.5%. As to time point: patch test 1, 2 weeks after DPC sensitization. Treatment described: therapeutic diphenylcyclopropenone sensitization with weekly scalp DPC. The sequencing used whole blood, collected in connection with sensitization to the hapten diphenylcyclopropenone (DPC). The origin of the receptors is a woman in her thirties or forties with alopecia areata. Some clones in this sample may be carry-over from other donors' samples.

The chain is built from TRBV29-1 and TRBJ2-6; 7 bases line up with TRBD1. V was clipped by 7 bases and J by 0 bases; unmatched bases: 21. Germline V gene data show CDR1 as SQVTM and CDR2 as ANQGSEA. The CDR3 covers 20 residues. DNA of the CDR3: TGCAGCGCTCTACAACCCCGGGACAGTCCCGATAGCTCTGGGGCCAACGTCCTGACTTTC. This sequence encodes CSALQPRDSPDSSGANVLTF.

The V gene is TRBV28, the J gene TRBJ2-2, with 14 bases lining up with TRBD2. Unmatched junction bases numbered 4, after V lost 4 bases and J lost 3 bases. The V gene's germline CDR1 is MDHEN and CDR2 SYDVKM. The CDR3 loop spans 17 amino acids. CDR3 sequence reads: CASSSRGLAGDTGELFF. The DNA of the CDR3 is TGTGCCAGCAGTTCTCGGGGACTAGCGGGAGACACCGGGGAGCTGTTTTTT.

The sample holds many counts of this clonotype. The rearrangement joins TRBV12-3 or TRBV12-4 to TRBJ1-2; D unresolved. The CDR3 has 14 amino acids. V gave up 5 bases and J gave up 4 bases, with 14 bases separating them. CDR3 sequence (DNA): TGTGCCAGCAGTCCAGGAGAATCCGGCTATGGCTACACCTTC. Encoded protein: CASSPGESGYGYTF.

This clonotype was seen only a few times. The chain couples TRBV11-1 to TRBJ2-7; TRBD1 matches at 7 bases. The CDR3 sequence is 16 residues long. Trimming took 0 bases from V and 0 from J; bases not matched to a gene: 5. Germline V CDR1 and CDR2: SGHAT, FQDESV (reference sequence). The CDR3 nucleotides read TGTGCCAGCAGCTTAGCCGTCAGGGACAGCTCCTACGAGCAGTACTTC. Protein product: CASSLAVRDSSYEQYF.

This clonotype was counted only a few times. In DNA form, the CDR3 reads TGTGCCAGCAGTAAACCGGGCCGGCAAGAGACCCAGTACTTC. Translating it yields CASSKPGRQETQYF. This chain connects TRBV6-5 to TRBJ2-5; D remains unclear. The V gene's germline CDR1 is MNHEY and CDR2 SVGAGI. V was pared by 5 bases and J by 2 bases, with 12 bases between. CDR3 size: 14 residues.

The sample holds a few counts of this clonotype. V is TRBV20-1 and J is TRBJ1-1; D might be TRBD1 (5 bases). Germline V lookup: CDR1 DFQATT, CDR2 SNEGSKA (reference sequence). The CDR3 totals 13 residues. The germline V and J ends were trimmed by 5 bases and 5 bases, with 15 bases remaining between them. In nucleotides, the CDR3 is TGCAGTGCTCCGTCTGGGGGAAAAACTGAAGCTTTCTTT. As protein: CSAPSGGKTEAFF.

For the CDR3, the DNA is TGTGCCAGCAGGTGGACAGGGAGCGAGCAGTACTTC. Translation: CASRWTGSEQYF. The chain employs TRBV28 and TRBJ2-7, with 8 nucleotides matching TRBD1. The V and J ends lost 6 bases and 6 bases, in that order; junction bases with no gene match: 4. In germline, CDR1 is MDHEN, CDR2 SYDVKM. The CDR3 is 12 amino acids.

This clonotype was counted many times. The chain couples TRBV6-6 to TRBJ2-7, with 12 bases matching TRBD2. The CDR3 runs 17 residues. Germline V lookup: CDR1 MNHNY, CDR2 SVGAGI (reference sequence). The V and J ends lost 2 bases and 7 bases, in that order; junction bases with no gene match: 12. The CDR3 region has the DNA TGTGCCAGCAGTTACCCCATATCTAGCGGGAGGGCCTGGGAGCAGTACTTC. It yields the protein CASSYPISSGRAWEQYF.

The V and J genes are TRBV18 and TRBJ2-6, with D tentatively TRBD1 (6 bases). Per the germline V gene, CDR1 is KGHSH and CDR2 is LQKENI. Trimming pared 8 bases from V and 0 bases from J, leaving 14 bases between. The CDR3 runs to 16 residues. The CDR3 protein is CASHVDRNSGANVLTF. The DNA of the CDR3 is TGTGCCAGCCACGTGGACAGAAACTCTGGGGCCAACGTCCTGACTTTC.

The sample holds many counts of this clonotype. CDR3 region: CASSSGQGSGYTF. In nucleotides, the CDR3 is TGTGCCAGCAGCTCTGGACAGGGTTCTGGCTACACCTTC. J is TRBJ1-2 and V is TRBV12-3 or TRBV12-4; 8 bases fit TRBD1. There are 13 residues in the CDR3. The junction had 7 bases not matched to a gene; V was cut back by 6 bases and J by 7 bases.

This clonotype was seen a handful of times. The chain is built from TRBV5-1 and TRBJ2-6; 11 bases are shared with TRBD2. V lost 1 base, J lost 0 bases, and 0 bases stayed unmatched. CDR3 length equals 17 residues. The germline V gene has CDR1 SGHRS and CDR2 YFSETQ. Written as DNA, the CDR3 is TGCGCCAGCAGCTTGACTAGCGGGAGCTCTGGGGCCAACGTCCTGACTTTC. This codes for CASSLTSGSSGANVLTF.

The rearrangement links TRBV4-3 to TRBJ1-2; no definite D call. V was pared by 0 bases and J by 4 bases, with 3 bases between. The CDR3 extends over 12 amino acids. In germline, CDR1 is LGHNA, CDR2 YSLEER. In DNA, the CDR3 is TGCGCCAGCAGCCAAGAGACCTATGGCTACACCTTC. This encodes CASSQETYGYTF.

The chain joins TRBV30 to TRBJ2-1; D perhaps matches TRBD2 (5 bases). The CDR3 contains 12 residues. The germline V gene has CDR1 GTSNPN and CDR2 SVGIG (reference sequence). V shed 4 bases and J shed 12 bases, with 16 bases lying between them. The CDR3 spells CAWIEGPSWQFF. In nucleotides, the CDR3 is TGTGCCTGGATAGAGGGTCCCTCGTGGCAGTTCTTC. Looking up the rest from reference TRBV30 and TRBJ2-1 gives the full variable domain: SQTIHQWPATLVQPVGSPLSLECTVEGTSNPNLYWYRQAAGRGLQLLFYSVGIGQISSEVPQNLSASRPQDRQFILSSKKLLLSDSGFYLCAWIEGPSWQFFGPGTRLTVL.

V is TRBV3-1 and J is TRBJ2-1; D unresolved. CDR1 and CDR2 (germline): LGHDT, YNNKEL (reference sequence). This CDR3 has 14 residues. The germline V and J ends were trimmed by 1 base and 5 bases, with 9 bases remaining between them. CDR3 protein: CASSQGATHNEQFF. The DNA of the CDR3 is TGTGCCAGCAGCCAAGGGGCCACTCACAATGAGCAGTTCTTC.

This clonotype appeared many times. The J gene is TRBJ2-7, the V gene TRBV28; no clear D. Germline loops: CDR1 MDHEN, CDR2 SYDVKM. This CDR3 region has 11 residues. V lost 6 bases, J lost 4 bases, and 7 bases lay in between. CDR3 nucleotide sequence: TGTGCCAGCAGCGAAAAATACGAGCAGTACTTC. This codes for CASSEKYEQYF.

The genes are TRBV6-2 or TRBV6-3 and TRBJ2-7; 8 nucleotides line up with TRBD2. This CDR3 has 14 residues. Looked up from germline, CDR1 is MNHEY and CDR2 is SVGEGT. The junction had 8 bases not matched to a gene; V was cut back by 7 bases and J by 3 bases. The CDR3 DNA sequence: TGTGCCAGCAAAACGGGAGGGCCTCTCTACGAGCAGTACTTC. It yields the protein CASKTGGPLYEQYF.

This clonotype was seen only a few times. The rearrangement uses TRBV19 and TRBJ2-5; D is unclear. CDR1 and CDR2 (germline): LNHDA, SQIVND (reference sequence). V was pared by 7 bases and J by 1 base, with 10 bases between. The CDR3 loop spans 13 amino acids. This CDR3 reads CASNKGIQETQYF. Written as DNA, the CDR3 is TGTGCCAGTAATAAGGGAATCCAAGAGACCCAGTACTTC.

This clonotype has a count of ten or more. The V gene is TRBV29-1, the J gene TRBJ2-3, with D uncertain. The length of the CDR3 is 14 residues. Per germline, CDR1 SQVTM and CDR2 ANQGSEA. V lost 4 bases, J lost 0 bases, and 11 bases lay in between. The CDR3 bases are TGCAGCGTTGGAGTCAGGTCTAGCACAGATACGCAGTATTTT. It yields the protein CSVGVRSSTDTQYF.

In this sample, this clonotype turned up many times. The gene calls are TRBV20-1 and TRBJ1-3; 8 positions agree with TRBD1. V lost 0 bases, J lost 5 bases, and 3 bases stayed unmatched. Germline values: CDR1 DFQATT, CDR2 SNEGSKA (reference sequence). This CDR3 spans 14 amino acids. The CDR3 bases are TGCAGTGCTAGAGATTACAGGGGGAGAAACACCATATATTTT. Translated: CSARDYRGRNTIYF.

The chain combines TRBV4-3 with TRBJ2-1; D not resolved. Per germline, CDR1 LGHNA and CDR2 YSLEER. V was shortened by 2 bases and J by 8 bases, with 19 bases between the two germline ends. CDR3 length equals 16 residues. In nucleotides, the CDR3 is TGCGCCAGCAGCCAATCCCGCGGAACCACGAGCGATGAGCAGTTCTTC. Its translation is CASSQSRGTTSDEQFF.

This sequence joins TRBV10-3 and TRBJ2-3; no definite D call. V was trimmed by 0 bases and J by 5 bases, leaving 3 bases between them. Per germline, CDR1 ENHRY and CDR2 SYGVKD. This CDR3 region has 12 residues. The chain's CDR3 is CAISESRDTQYF. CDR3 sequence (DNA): TGTGCCATCAGTGAGTCGCGAGATACGCAGTATTTT.

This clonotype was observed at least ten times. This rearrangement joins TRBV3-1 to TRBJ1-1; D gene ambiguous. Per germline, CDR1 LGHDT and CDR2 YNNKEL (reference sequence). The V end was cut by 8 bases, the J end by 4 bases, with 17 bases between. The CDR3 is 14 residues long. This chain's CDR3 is CASSRGGDGTEAFF. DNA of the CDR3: TGTGCCAGCTCCCGGGGTGGAGACGGCACTGAAGCTTTCTTT.

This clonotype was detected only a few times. This chain's CDR3 is CASTPQARGYNYGYTF. The DNA of the CDR3 is TGTGCCAGCACCCCGCAGGCCAGGGGCTATAACTATGGCTACACCTTC. J is TRBJ1-2 and V is TRBV6-5, with D possibly TRBD1 on 6 matching bases. Germline loops: CDR1 MNHEY, CDR2 SVGAGI. There are 16 residues in the CDR3. V gave up 7 bases and J gave up 1 base, with 19 bases separating them.

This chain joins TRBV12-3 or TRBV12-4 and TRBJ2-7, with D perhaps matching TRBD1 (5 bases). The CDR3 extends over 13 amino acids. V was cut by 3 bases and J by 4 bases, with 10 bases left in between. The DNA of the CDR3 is TGTGCCAGCAGTTTCGACAGTGGATACGAGCAGTACTTC. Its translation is CASSFDSGYEQYF.

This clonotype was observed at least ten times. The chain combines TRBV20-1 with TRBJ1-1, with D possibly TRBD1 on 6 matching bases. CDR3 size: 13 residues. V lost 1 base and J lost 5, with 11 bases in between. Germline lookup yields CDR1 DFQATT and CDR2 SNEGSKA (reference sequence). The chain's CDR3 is CSARVGARTEAFF. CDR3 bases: TGCAGTGCTAGAGTGGGGGCGAGGACTGAAGCTTTCTTT.

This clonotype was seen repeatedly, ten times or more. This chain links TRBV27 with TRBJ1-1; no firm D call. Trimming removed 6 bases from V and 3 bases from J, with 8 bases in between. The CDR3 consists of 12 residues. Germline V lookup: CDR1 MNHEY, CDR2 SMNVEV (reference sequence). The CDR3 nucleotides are TGTGCCAGCAGAGACCTATACACTGAAGCTTTCTTT. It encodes CASRDLYTEAFF.

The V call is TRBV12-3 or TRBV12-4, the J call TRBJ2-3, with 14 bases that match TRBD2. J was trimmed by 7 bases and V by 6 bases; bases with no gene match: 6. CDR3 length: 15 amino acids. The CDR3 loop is CASSQGTSGGYTQYF. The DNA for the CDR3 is TGTGCCAGCAGCCAAGGGACTAGCGGGGGCTATACGCAGTATTTT.

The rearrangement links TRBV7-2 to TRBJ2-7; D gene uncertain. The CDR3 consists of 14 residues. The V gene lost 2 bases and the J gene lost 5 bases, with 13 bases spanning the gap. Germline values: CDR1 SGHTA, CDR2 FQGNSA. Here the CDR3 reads CASSLFSNGHEQYF. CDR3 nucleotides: TGTGCCAGCAGCTTATTCTCAAACGGGCACGAGCAGTACTTC.

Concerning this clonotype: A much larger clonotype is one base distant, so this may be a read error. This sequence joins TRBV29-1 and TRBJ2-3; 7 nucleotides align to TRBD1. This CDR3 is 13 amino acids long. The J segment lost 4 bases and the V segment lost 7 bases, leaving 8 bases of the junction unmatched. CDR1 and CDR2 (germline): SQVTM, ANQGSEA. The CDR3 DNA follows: TGCAGCGGGAAGGGGGCGCCTGCAGATACGCAGTATTTT. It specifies CSGKGAPADTQYF.